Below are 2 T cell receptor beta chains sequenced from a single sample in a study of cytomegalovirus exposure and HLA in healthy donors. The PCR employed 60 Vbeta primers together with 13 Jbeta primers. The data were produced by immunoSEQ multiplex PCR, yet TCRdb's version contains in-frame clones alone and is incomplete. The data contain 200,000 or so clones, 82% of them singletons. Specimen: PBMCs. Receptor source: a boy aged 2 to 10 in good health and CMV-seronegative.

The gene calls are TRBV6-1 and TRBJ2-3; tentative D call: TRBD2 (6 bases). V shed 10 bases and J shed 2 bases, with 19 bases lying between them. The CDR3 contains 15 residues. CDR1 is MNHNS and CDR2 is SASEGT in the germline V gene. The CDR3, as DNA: TGTGCCACCGGACTCGGGCGGGGCGCCACAGATACGCAGTATTTT. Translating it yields CATGLGRGATDTQYF.

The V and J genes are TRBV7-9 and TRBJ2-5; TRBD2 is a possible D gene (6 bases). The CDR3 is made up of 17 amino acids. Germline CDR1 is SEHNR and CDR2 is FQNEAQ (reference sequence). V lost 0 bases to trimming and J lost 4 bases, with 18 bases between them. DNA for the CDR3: TGTGCCAGCAGCTTAGCGCACGGAGGGACGGGAATAGAGACCCAGTACTTC. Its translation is CASSLAHGGTGIETQYF.